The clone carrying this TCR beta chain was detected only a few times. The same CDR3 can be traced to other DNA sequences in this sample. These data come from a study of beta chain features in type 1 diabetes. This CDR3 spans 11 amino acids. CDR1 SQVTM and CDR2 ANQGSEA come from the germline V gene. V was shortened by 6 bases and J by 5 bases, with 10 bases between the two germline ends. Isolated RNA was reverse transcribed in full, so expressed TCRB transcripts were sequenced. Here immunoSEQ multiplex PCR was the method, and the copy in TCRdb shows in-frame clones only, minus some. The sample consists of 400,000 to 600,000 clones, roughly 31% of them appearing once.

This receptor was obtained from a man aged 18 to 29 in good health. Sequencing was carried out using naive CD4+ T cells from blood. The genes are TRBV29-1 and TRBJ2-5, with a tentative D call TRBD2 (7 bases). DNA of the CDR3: TGCAGCGTCGAGGGGGGGGAGACCCAGTACTTC. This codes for CSVEGGETQYF.